Following are 9 T cell receptor beta chains from one sample sequenced in a study of T cells after yellow fever vaccination. TCRdb redid the calling of the 5' RACE reads with MiXCR, one entry per CDR3 protein. The sample carries about 45,000 distinct CDR3 sequences, 6% to 7% recorded once. The material was PBMCs, either bulk or a sorted T-cell subset (CD4+, CD8+, memory, or dextramer-sorted; not recorded which), obtained 45 days after the yellow fever booster vaccination. The origin of the receptors is a man younger than 40 who received the YFV17D yellow fever vaccine.

This clonotype appeared a few times. The chain has TRBV30 and TRBJ2-4; TRBD2 matches 7 bases. J lost 8 bases, V lost 2 bases, and 18 bases had no gene match. CDR3 size: 17 residues. Germline CDR1 GTSNPN, CDR2 SVGIG (reference sequence). CDR3 nucleotides: TGTGCCTGGAGTAATAAAGGTGGGAGGGGAGCCAGGGACATTCAGTACTTC. Translation gives CAWSNKGGRGARDIQYF.

This clonotype came up a few times. This sequence joins TRBV30 and TRBJ1-2; D is unresolved. V was shortened by 2 bases and J by 8 bases, with 15 bases between the two germline ends. This CDR3 is built from 13 residues. CDR1 and CDR2 (germline): GTSNPN, SVGIG (reference sequence). The CDR3, as DNA: TGTGCCTGGAGTCCAGAGATATATCACGGCTACACCTTC. As protein: CAWSPEIYHGYTF.

The chain is built from TRBV4-3 and TRBJ1-5, with no clear D. CDR1 is LGHNA, CDR2 YSLEER, per germline. The CDR3 runs 15 residues. V shed 0 bases and J shed 4 bases, with 10 bases lying between them. Written as DNA, the CDR3 is TGCGCCAGCAGCCAAGATCCAAACGCAAATCAGCCCCAGCATTTT. This gives the protein CASSQDPNANQPQHF.

The table lists this clonotype with many counts. In nucleotides, the CDR3 is TGTGCCAGCTCACGAAATAGCAATCAGCCCCAGCATTTT. Its protein is CASSRNSNQPQHF. The V gene is TRBV18, the J gene TRBJ1-5, with no clear D. Germline V gives CDR1 KGHSH, CDR2 LQKENI. Trimming removed 4 bases from V and 0 bases from J, with 4 bases in between. The CDR3 extends over 13 amino acids.

This clonotype was counted many times. Here the CDR3 DNA reads TGCAGTGCTCTCAGGACTAGCGGGAGTTTTAGCAATGAGCAGTTCTTC. Translating gives CSALRTSGSFSNEQFF. The chain joins TRBV20-1 to TRBJ2-1; 13 bases fit TRBD2. V was pared by 5 bases and J by 6 bases, with 10 bases of the junction left unmatched. The germline gives CDR1 DFQATT, CDR2 SNEGSKA (reference sequence). The CDR3 is 16 residues long.

The chain joins TRBV18 to TRBJ1-1; maybe TRBD1 (6 bases). V was trimmed by 2 bases and J by 0 bases, leaving 16 bases between them. Germline CDR1 and CDR2: KGHSH and LQKENI. This CDR3 comprises 17 residues. The CDR3 DNA reads as TGTGCCAGCTCACCAGGGGTCGGGGGCGTAGTGAACACTGAAGCTTTCTTT. As protein: CASSPGVGGVVNTEAFF.

The chain couples TRBV3-1 to TRBJ1-1; D not resolved. V lost 7 bases and J lost 3, with 18 bases in between. CDR1 and CDR2 from the germline V gene are LGHDT and YNNKEL (reference sequence). CDR3 size: 15 residues. The CDR3, as DNA: TGTGCCAGCACCCCCTTCGCCGGTACATACACTGAAGCTTTCTTT. It yields the protein CASTPFAGTYTEAFF.

This clonotype was observed a few times. V gene TRBV11-2 combines with J gene TRBJ2-1, with 7 bases that match TRBD2. The CDR3 runs to 16 residues. J lost 10 bases, V lost 5 bases, and 17 bases had no gene match. Germline loops: CDR1 SGHAT, CDR2 FQNNGV. For the CDR3, the DNA is TGTGCCAGCAGCCAATTCGGGCGGCTAGCGGAAGGAGAGCAGTTCTTC. It codes for CASSQFGRLAEGEQFF. The full variable domain, with the rest looked up from reference TRBV11-2 and TRBJ2-1, is EAGVAQSPRYKIIEKRQSVAFWCNPISGHATLYWYQQILGQGPKLLIQFQNNGVVDDSQLPKDRFSAERLKGVDSTLKIQPAKLEDSAVYLCASSQFGRLAEGEQFFGPGTRLTVL.

Ten or more counts support this clonotype. This sequence joins TRBV28 and TRBJ2-3; 8 bases match TRBD1. The CDR3 contains 14 residues. Germline trimming cut 6 bases from V and 2 bases from J; bases unmatched to any gene: 4. Germline V gene lookup returns CDR1 MDHEN and CDR2 SYDVKM. The CDR3 here is CASSPDRVTDTQYF. For the CDR3, the DNA is TGTGCCAGCAGCCCGGACAGGGTCACAGATACGCAGTATTTT.